The 30 T cell receptor beta chains given below trace back to one sample, sequenced in a study of cytomegalovirus exposure and HLA in healthy donors. Vbeta (60) and Jbeta (13) primers were used in the PCR. TCRdb's copy holds only in-frame clones and misses some; the assay was immunoSEQ multiplex PCR. Of under 200,000 clones in the sample, about 75% are singletons; the top ten hold around 2.5%. The specimen sequenced was PBMCs. The receptors stem from a female donor in good health and CMV-seronegative.

This clone came up a few times. This sequence joins TRBV7-3 and TRBJ2-7; 10 bases agree with TRBD1. The CDR3 loop spans 14 amino acids. The trim removed 2 bases at V and 6 bases at J, leaving 4 bases unmatched. Germline V gene sequence: CDR1 SGHTA, CDR2 FQGTGA. CDR3 residues: CASSLDRGQGEQYF. The CDR3 coding sequence is TGTGCCAGCAGCTTAGACAGGGGGCAAGGCGAGCAGTACTTC.

The chain joins TRBV7-2 to TRBJ2-1; TRBD1 matches 11 bases. The CDR3 runs 14 residues. The germline V gene encodes CDR1 SGHTA and CDR2 FQGNSA. The V gene end was trimmed by 5 bases and the J gene end by 8 bases; junction bases not matched to a gene: 5. CDR3 DNA sequence: TGTGCCAGCAGCGAGGACAGGGGGCGTGATGAGCAGTTCTTC. Protein product: CASSEDRGRDEQFF.

The chain carries TRBV7-9 and TRBJ1-2; D may be TRBD1 (6 bases). The length of the CDR3 is 18 residues. The germline gives CDR1 SEHNR, CDR2 FQNEAQ (reference sequence). Trimming took 5 bases from V and 6 from J, leaving 28 bases between them. The chain's CDR3 is CASSHYYISRGKLDGYTF. As DNA, the CDR3 is TGTGCCAGCAGCCACTATTATATTTCCAGGGGAAAGTTGGATGGCTACACCTTC.

This clone was observed a few times. The rearrangement uses TRBV6-5 and TRBJ2-1; 8 bases are shared with TRBD2. Unmatched junction bases numbered 5, after V lost 4 bases and J lost 6 bases. This CDR3 region has 14 residues. In germline, CDR1 is MNHEY, CDR2 SVGAGI. As DNA, the CDR3 is TGTGCCAGCAGTTCCGGGGGGGGCCTCAATGAGCAGTTCTTC. Translating gives CASSSGGGLNEQFF.

A single count supports this clone. The genes are TRBV4-2 and TRBJ2-3; 10 nucleotides align to TRBD2. This CDR3 region has 17 residues. CDR1 and CDR2 (germline): LGHNA, YNFKEQ. The V gene end was trimmed by 2 bases and the J gene end by 1 base; junction bases not matched to a gene: 6. The CDR3: CASSQTTGTSGTDTQYF. CDR3 DNA: TGTGCCAGCAGCCAAACTACCGGGACTAGCGGCACAGATACGCAGTATTTT.

The V gene is TRBV6-1, the J gene TRBJ2-3, with D possibly TRBD1 on 5 matching bases. This CDR3 spans 14 amino acids. With 5 bases removed from V and 6 bases from J, the gap between germline ends came to 15 bases. From germline, CDR1 is MNHNS and CDR2 SASEGT. CDR3 nucleotide sequence: TGTGCCAGCAGTCTCCGGTTTAAGGGGGATACGCAGTATTTT. It specifies CASSLRFKGDTQYF.

V is TRBV5-5 and J is TRBJ1-5; D is ambiguous. Germline CDR1 SGHKS, CDR2 YYEKEE (reference sequence). This CDR3 is built from 14 residues. The V end was cut by 4 bases, the J end by 0 bases, with 8 bases between. CDR3: CASSPVFSNQPQHF. DNA for the CDR3: TGTGCCAGCAGCCCGGTTTTTAGCAATCAGCCCCAGCATTTT.

This clone has just a few counts. The rearrangement links TRBV11-2 to TRBJ2-5; 7 bases are shared with TRBD2. CDR1 is SGHAT, CDR2 FQNNGV, per germline. The CDR3 runs to 15 residues. V lost 1 base to trimming and J lost 2 bases; unmatched junction nucleotides: 4. Here the CDR3 DNA reads TGTGCCAGCAGCTTAGTCCAGGGAGGGCAAGAGACCCAGTACTTC. Amino acid sequence: CASSLVQGGQETQYF.

The chain employs TRBV7-3 and TRBJ1-1; unclear D gene. Looked up from germline, CDR1 is SGHTA and CDR2 is FQGTGA. Between the trimmed V and J ends, which lost 1 base and 4 bases, there was a span of 7 bases. This CDR3 region has 13 residues. The DNA of the CDR3 is TGTGCCAGCAGCTTAAGTGTCGGCACTGAAGCTTTCTTT. Residues: CASSLSVGTEAFF.

J is TRBJ2-7 and V is TRBV6-6; D is perhaps TRBD2 (6 bases). This CDR3 has 15 residues. The V gene's germline CDR1 is MNHNY and CDR2 SVGAGI (reference sequence). The V and J ends lost 2 bases and 0 bases respectively, with 11 bases between them. The CDR3 nucleotides are TGTGCCAGCAGTTACCACCGGGACTCCTCCTACGAGCAGTACTTC. Its protein is CASSYHRDSSYEQYF.

The chain uses TRBV7-3 and TRBJ2-2; 8 nucleotides agree with TRBD2. J was trimmed by 2 bases and V by 0 bases; bases with no gene match: 5. The CDR3 runs to 17 residues. Germline values: CDR1 SGHTA, CDR2 FQGTGA. CDR3 protein: CASSLTGGRTNTGELFF. The CDR3 DNA reads TGTGCCAGCAGCTTAACGGGCGGGAGGACTAACACCGGGGAGCTGTTTTTT.

The chain uses TRBV6-1 and TRBJ1-6, with 7 bases lining up with TRBD1. The germline gives CDR1 MNHNS, CDR2 SASEGT. CDR3 length: 15 amino acids. V lost 4 bases to trimming and J lost 7 bases; unmatched junction nucleotides: 7. The chain's CDR3 is CASSVRDSLNSPLHF. CDR3 coding DNA: TGTGCCAGCAGTGTTCGGGACAGCCTCAATTCACCCCTCCACTTT.

This chain connects TRBV4-3 to TRBJ1-5, with TRBD1 matching 8 bases. Trimming removed 0 bases from V and 3 bases from J; junction bases left unmatched: 7. The germline CDR1 and CDR2 sequences are LGHNA and YSLEER. This CDR3 comprises 17 residues. The CDR3 region has the DNA TGCGCCAGCAGCCAAGATCTCGGCAGGGGGCTCAATCAGCCCCAGCATTTT. It codes for CASSQDLGRGLNQPQHF.

V gene TRBV4-3 combines with J gene TRBJ2-2; D is perhaps TRBD1 (5 bases). Germline V CDR1 and CDR2: LGHNA, YSLEER. Trimming removed 3 bases from V and 4 bases from J, with 12 bases in between. CDR3 length: 15 amino acids. The CDR3: CASSQETVITGELFF. CDR3 bases: TGCGCCAGCAGCCAGGAGACAGTGATCACCGGGGAGCTGTTTTTT.

The gene calls are TRBV4-3 and TRBJ2-1; 12 nucleotides match TRBD2. CDR1 is LGHNA and CDR2 is YSLEER in the germline V gene. V was clipped by 2 bases and J by 7 bases; unmatched bases: 6. This CDR3 spans 16 amino acids. The CDR3 nucleotides read TGCGCCAGCAGCCAAAAGACTAGCGGGAGTGGGAATGAGCAGTTCTTC. Residues: CASSQKTSGSGNEQFF.

This clone was seen a handful of times. The chain's CDR3 is CASSLGQGPNEKLFF. The CDR3 DNA reads as TGCGCCAGCAGCTTGGGACAGGGACCTAATGAAAAACTGTTTTTT. The chain couples TRBV5-1 to TRBJ1-4, with TRBD1 identical over 7 bases. From germline, CDR1 is SGHRS and CDR2 YFSETQ. V shed 0 bases and J 3 bases; nucleotides not matched to a gene: 2. CDR3 length: 15 residues.

The CDR3 sequence: CAPGGGGGPPCEQYF. CDR3 bases: TGTGCCCCCGGGGGTGGGGGGGGACCACCCTGCGAGCAGTACTTC. This rearrangement joins TRBV27 to TRBJ2-7; 7 nucleotides align to TRBD2. The length of the CDR3 is 15 residues. Unmatched junction bases numbered 19, after V lost 11 bases and J lost 6 bases. The germline gives CDR1 MNHEY, CDR2 SMNVEV (reference sequence).

The rearrangement uses TRBV18 and TRBJ1-1; no definite D call. The V gene's germline CDR1 is KGHSH and CDR2 LQKENI. The V and J ends lost 3 bases and 1 base respectively, with 12 bases between them. The CDR3 has 15 residues. CDR3 coding DNA: TGTGCCAGCTCACCTGATCGACGGGGGAACACTGAAGCTTTCTTT. It specifies CASSPDRRGNTEAFF.

The V call is TRBV7-3, the J call TRBJ1-2, with 8 bases identical to TRBD1. Germline-derived CDR1 and CDR2 are SGHTA and FQGTGA. V was pared by 5 bases and J by 5 bases, with 10 bases of the junction left unmatched. The CDR3 spans 15 residues. In DNA, the CDR3 is TGTGCCAGCAGCCCCACAGGGGGTTCTGGGTATGGCTACACCTTC. Protein product: CASSPTGGSGYGYTF.

The chain has TRBV28 and TRBJ1-2; unclear D gene. CDR3 length: 14 residues. Deletions cut 1 base from V and 5 bases from J, with 11 bases between. Germline V gene data show CDR1 as MDHEN and CDR2 as SYDVKM. CDR3 nucleotides: TGTGCCAGCAGTTTATTGGCACCGACTTATGGCTACACCTTC. This gives the protein CASSLLAPTYGYTF.

The chain links TRBV19 to TRBJ1-1, with a tentative D call TRBD1 (6 bases). Looked up from germline, CDR1 is LNHDA and CDR2 is SQIVND (reference sequence). The CDR3 loop spans 17 amino acids. V was clipped by 5 bases and J by 1 base, with 20 bases between them. For the CDR3, the DNA is TGTGCCAGTAGTGACGAAACAGGGATCTGGAGGAACACTGAAGCTTTCTTT. This codes for CASSDETGIWRNTEAFF.

J is TRBJ1-5 and V is TRBV6-1; D ambiguous. Trimming stripped 7 bases from V and 0 bases from J, with 10 bases between. Germline values: CDR1 MNHNS, CDR2 SASEGT. The CDR3 is 14 amino acids. As DNA, the CDR3 is TGTGCCAGCATGCGAAGTGTTAGCAATCAGCCCCAGCATTTT. It translates to CASMRSVSNQPQHF.

V is TRBV4-1 and J is TRBJ2-7; the D is unclear. The CDR3 is 15 amino acids. Germline values: CDR1 MGHRA, CDR2 YSYEKL. Trimming stripped 4 bases from V and 2 bases from J, with 15 bases between. The CDR3 nucleotides read TGCGCCAGCAGCCGAATCGGGTCCCCAACCTACGAGCAGTACTTC. This sequence encodes CASSRIGSPTYEQYF.

The rearrangement joins TRBV28 to TRBJ2-5; TRBD2 matches 7 bases. From germline, CDR1 is MDHEN and CDR2 SYDVKM. There are 16 residues in the CDR3. Unmatched junction bases numbered 11, after V lost 2 bases and J lost 5 bases. Written as DNA, the CDR3 is TGTGCCAGCAGTTTAGACGGGGGGACCGGGGGGGAGACCCAGTACTTC. This sequence encodes CASSLDGGTGGETQYF.

The rearrangement links TRBV11-2 to TRBJ2-3; 8 bases match TRBD2. The CDR3 spans 15 residues. V dropped 1 base and J dropped 1; count of bases not matched to a gene: 1. CDR1 is SGHAT, CDR2 FQNNGV, per germline. Here the CDR3 DNA reads TGTGCCAGCAGCTTAGCGGGGGGGGGCACAGATACGCAGTATTTT. It encodes CASSLAGGGTDTQYF.

The chain links TRBV30 to TRBJ2-3, with D perhaps matching TRBD2 (6 bases). The V and J ends lost 0 bases and 1 base respectively, with 11 bases between them. The CDR3 spans 15 residues. Germline CDR1 GTSNPN, CDR2 SVGIG (reference sequence). The CDR3 coding sequence is TGTGCCTGGAGTGTTAACGGAGGGGGCACAGATACGCAGTATTTT. Protein product: CAWSVNGGGTDTQYF.

The chain links TRBV18 to TRBJ1-1; 8 nucleotides agree with TRBD1. CDR3 length: 17 amino acids. The J segment lost 0 bases and the V segment lost 3 bases, leaving 9 bases of the junction unmatched. Germline assignment: CDR1 KGHSH and CDR2 LQKENI. This CDR3 reads CASSPGQGLTLNTEAFF. Here the CDR3 DNA reads TGTGCCAGCTCACCCGGACAGGGACTTACATTGAACACTGAAGCTTTCTTT.

The chain links TRBV5-1 to TRBJ1-4, with 8 nucleotides matching TRBD1. From germline, CDR1 is SGHRS and CDR2 YFSETQ. With 2 bases clipped from V and 7 bases from J, the junction kept 10 bases outside the gene matches. This CDR3 has 16 amino acids. The CDR3 DNA follows: TGCGCCAGCAGCTTTCGCCGGGACAGGTATGGTGAAAAACTGTTTTTT. Protein sequence: CASSFRRDRYGEKLFF.

This chain connects TRBV5-1 to TRBJ1-5; D is undetermined. CDR1 and CDR2 from the germline V gene are SGHRS and YFSETQ. V lost 5 bases to trimming and J lost 2 bases, with 11 bases between them. The CDR3 loop spans 14 amino acids. The CDR3 loop is CASREGWGNQPQHF. CDR3 coding DNA: TGCGCCAGCAGGGAGGGCTGGGGCAATCAGCCCCAGCATTTT.

The V gene is TRBV19, the J gene TRBJ2-3; 7 bases line up with TRBD2. The V and J ends lost 5 bases and 2 bases, in that order; junction bases with no gene match: 7. Per the germline V gene, CDR1 is LNHDA and CDR2 is SQIVND (reference sequence). CDR3 length: 15 residues. The CDR3 loop is CASSRLAANTDTQYF. CDR3 DNA: TGTGCCAGTAGTCGGCTAGCGGCGAACACAGATACGCAGTATTTT.